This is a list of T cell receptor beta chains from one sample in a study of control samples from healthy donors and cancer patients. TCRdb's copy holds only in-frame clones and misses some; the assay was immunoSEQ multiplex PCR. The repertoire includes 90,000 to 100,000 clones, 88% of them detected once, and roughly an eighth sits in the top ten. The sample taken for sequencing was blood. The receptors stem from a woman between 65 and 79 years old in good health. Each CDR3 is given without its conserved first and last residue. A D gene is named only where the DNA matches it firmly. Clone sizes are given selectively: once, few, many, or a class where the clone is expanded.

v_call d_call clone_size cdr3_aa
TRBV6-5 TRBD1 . ASSYSTQGINQPQH
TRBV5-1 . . ASSFSKETQY
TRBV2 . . ASSYGPGEAF
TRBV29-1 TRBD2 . SVALSSGGSYEQY
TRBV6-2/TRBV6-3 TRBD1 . ASSSLGQGAEKLF
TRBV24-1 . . ATSRDGNYGYT
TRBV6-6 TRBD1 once ASSPRDRDYGYT
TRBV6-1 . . ASSEAVPLLGYT
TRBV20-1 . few SASQLYNEQF
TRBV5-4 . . ASSLDTNTEAF
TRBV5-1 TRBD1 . ASSSGQAHSTDTQY
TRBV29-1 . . SVEGAGRGTEAF
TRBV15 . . ATSRGGRSGYSNQPQH
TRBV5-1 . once ASRRPGVNGYT
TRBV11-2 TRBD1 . ASSYGTAYGYT
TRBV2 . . AGGASGANVLT
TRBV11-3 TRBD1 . ASSLDGQGNTEAF
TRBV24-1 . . ATSDADGMNTEAF
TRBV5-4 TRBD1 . ASSPRQGMESYGYT
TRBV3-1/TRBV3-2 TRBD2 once ASSPNPKPGGFNEQF
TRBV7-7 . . ATRGDSPLH
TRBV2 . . ASSGFADEQY
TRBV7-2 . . ASSFYGQRGYNEQF
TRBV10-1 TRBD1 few ASSEYRGTQETQY
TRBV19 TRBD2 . ASSPGLAANEQF
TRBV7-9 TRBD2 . AGVASGRDEQF
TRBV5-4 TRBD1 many ASSLGQGAGPARGYT
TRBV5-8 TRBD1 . ASSPGQGGQPQH
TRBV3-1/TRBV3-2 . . ASSQVLGASYNEQF
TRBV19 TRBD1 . ASSTRTGGEGNQPQH
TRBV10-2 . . ASGSVRVYEQY
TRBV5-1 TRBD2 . ASSLGRLLAGGLSYEQY
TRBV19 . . ASTWTSANYGYT
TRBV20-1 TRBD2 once SASSAGGGTGELF
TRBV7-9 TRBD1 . ASSFGTATDTQY
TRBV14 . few ASSQDLGQKKLF
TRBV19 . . ASSSGLTDTQY
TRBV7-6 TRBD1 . ASSPWTGERYNEQF
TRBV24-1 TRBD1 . ATSVGQGAGYNEQF
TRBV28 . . ASSLLGRPTDTQY
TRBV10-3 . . AISGAGGNTEAF
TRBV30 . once AWSLLGGTQY